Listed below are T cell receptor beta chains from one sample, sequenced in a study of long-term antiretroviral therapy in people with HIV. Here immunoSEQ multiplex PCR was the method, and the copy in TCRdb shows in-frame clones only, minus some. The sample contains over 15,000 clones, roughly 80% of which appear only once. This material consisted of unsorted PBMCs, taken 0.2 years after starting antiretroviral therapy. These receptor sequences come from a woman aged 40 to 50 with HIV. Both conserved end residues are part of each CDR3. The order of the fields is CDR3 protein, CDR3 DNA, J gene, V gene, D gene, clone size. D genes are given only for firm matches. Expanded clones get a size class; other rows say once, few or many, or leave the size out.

CDR3 protein: CASSSGLKAEAFF
CDR3 DNA: TGTGCCAGCAGTTCGGGCTTGAAGGCTGAAGCTTTCTTT
J gene: TRBJ1-1
V gene: TRBV6-5
D gene: -
clone size: once

CDR3 protein: CASSPGGGELFF
CDR3 DNA: TGTGCCAGCAGCCCAGGGGGCGGGGAGCTGTTTTTT
J gene: TRBJ2-2
V gene: TRBV9
D gene: TRBD1
clone size: -

CDR3 protein: CASSQAGSEGGQHF
CDR3 DNA: TGCGCCAGCAGCCAGGCTGGGTCTGAGGGGGGCCAGCATTTT
J gene: TRBJ1-5
V gene: TRBV4-3
D gene: -
clone size: -

CDR3 protein: CASSLVAASYEQYF
CDR3 DNA: TGTGCCAGCAGCTTAGTAGCGGCCTCTTACGAGCAGTACTTC
J gene: TRBJ2-7
V gene: TRBV11-3
D gene: -
clone size: -

CDR3 protein: CAISVGLSQETQYF
CDR3 DNA: TGTGCCATCAGTGTTGGTCTATCCCAAGAGACCCAGTACTTC
J gene: TRBJ2-5
V gene: TRBV10-3
D gene: -
clone size: -

CDR3 protein: CASSYSTGGWYGYTF
CDR3 DNA: TGTGCCAGCAGTTACTCGACGGGGGGTTGGTATGGCTACACCTTC
J gene: TRBJ1-2
V gene: TRBV6-5
D gene: -
clone size: -

CDR3 protein: CASSEAGVEEKLFF
CDR3 DNA: TGCGCCAGCAGCGAGGCAGGGGTGGAGGAAAAACTGTTTTTT
J gene: TRBJ1-4
V gene: TRBV5-1
D gene: -
clone size: few

CDR3 protein: CASSRVSEADPQANQPQHF
CDR3 DNA: TGCGCCAGCAGCCGGGTTTCTGAGGCCGACCCCCAAGCCAATCAGCCCCAGCATTTT
J gene: TRBJ1-5
V gene: TRBV4-1
D gene: -
clone size: once

CDR3 protein: CAILTGGAYEQYF
CDR3 DNA: TGTGCCATCCTGACGGGGGGAGCCTACGAGCAGTACTTC
J gene: TRBJ2-7
V gene: TRBV27
D gene: TRBD2
clone size: few

CDR3 protein: CASSSGGNQPQHF
CDR3 DNA: TGTGCCAGCAGCTCTGGGGGCAATCAGCCCCAGCATTTT
J gene: TRBJ1-5
V gene: TRBV7-8
D gene: -
clone size: -

CDR3 protein: CASSLVGSLSYNEQFF
CDR3 DNA: TGCGCCAGCAGCTTGGTCGGCTCGTTATCCTACAATGAGCAGTTCTTC
J gene: TRBJ2-1
V gene: TRBV5-1
D gene: -
clone size: once

CDR3 protein: CASRRGDIQYF
CDR3 DNA: TGTGCCAGCAGAAGGGGGGACATTCAGTACTTC
J gene: TRBJ2-4
V gene: TRBV11-3
D gene: -
clone size: -

CDR3 protein: CAISDLIQGPYEQYF
CDR3 DNA: TGTGCCATCAGTGATTTAATTCAGGGACCGTACGAGCAGTACTTC
J gene: TRBJ2-7
V gene: TRBV10-3
D gene: -
clone size: few

CDR3 protein: CASSPRQGSYEQYF
CDR3 DNA: TGTGCCAGCAGCCCCCGACAGGGATCCTACGAGCAGTACTTC
J gene: TRBJ2-7
V gene: TRBV7-2
D gene: TRBD1
clone size: few

CDR3 protein: CASSEGSLFNYGYTF
CDR3 DNA: TGTGCCAGCAGTGAAGGGTCACTTTTTAACTATGGCTACACCTTC
J gene: TRBJ1-2
V gene: TRBV6-1
D gene: -
clone size: -

CDR3 protein: CASSDRDRANYGYTF
CDR3 DNA: TGTGCCAGCAGTGACCGGGACAGAGCTAACTATGGCTACACCTTC
J gene: TRBJ1-2
V gene: TRBV25-1
D gene: TRBD1
clone size: few